The 26 T cell receptor beta chains below were found in one sample sequenced in a study of blood T cell repertoires in COVID-19. Sequencing used immunoSEQ multiplex PCR; TCRdb keeps in-frame clones, though not all of them. The profile shows under 250,000 clones, over 70% of them singletons. The specimen sequenced was peripheral blood. The origin of the receptors is a woman in her seventies with acute or convalescent COVID-19.

Of note for this clone: Germline is not matched at one junction end, which may reflect a read error. The gene calls are TRBV4-3 and TRBJ2-1; 11 bases fit TRBD2. Germline lookup yields CDR1 LGHNA and CDR2 YSLEER. CDR3 length: 15 amino acids. DNA for the CDR3: TGCGCCAGCAGCGAAGATAGCGGGGGGGCCCTGACGCAGTTCTTC. Protein: CASSEDSGGALTQFF.

This rearrangement joins TRBV10-3 to TRBJ1-6; 9 bases map to TRBD1. Trimming at V came to 8 bases and at J to 7 bases, leaving 0 bases not matched to a gene. CDR3 length equals 12 residues. Germline V gene sequence: CDR1 ENHRY, CDR2 SYGVKD. In DNA, the CDR3 is TGTGCCATCGGGACAGGGAATTCACCCCTCCACTTT. Protein: CAIGTGNSPLHF.

Only one count was recorded for this clone. The chain couples TRBV6-1 to TRBJ1-5; 9 bases line up with TRBD1. The CDR3 is 15 amino acids. V shed 6 bases, J shed 3 bases, and the junction held 6 bases outside the gene matches. In germline, CDR1 is MNHNS, CDR2 SASEGT. The CDR3 coding sequence is TGTGCCAGCAGCACCGGGACAGGGAACAATCAGCCCCAGCATTTT. This translates into CASSTGTGNNQPQHF.

The chain joins TRBV6-2 or TRBV6-3 to TRBJ2-2, with D tentatively TRBD1 (6 bases). There are 15 residues in the CDR3. Germline CDR1 reads MNHEY; CDR2 reads SVGEGT. The V end was cut by 2 bases, the J end by 4 bases, with 11 bases between. The CDR3 region is CASSYGGGTTGELFF. The DNA of the CDR3 is TGTGCCAGCAGTTACGGGGGCGGAACCACCGGGGAGCTGTTTTTT.

V usage is TRBV7-8 and J usage is TRBJ2-5, with TRBD2 as a possible D gene (5 bases). CDR1 is SGHVS and CDR2 is FQNEAQ in the germline V gene. The CDR3 spans 13 residues. V shed 5 bases and J shed 2 bases, with 9 bases lying between them. CDR3 residues: CASSPDLQETQYF. The DNA of the CDR3 is TGTGCCAGCAGCCCGGACTTACAAGAGACCCAGTACTTC.

V is TRBV10-3 and J is TRBJ2-5; no firm D call. This CDR3 region has 13 residues. Germline CDR1 reads ENHRY; CDR2 reads SYGVKD. V was shortened by 8 bases and J by 2 bases, with 12 bases between the two germline ends. CDR3 sequence: CAIGTEKQETQYF. In nucleotides, the CDR3 is TGTGCCATCGGAACAGAAAAGCAAGAGACCCAGTACTTC.

This clone was recorded a few times. DNA of the CDR3: TGTGCCAGCAGTTTAGGAGGGACAGTACTCTATAATTCACCCCTCCACTTT. Translating it yields CASSLGGTVLYNSPLHF. The chain employs TRBV27 and TRBJ1-6, with 7 bases identical to TRBD1. V shed 2 bases and J 3 bases; nucleotides not matched to a gene: 7. There are 17 residues in the CDR3. CDR1 MNHEY and CDR2 SMNVEV come from the germline V gene (reference sequence).

The rearrangement uses TRBV5-1 and TRBJ2-3; D gene unclear. CDR1 and CDR2 from the germline V gene are SGHRS and YFSETQ. V shed 7 bases and J shed 3 bases, with 12 bases lying between them. The CDR3 covers 13 residues. The CDR3 sequence is CASALFGTDTQYF. The CDR3 DNA is TGCGCCAGCGCCCTCTTCGGGACAGATACGCAGTATTTT.

This clone was recorded a few times. The V gene is TRBV30, the J gene TRBJ1-6; D may be TRBD1 (5 bases). The germline CDR1 and CDR2 sequences are GTSNPN and SVGIG (reference sequence). V shed 4 bases and J shed 9 bases, with 13 bases lying between them. The CDR3 has 13 residues. The CDR3 loop is CAWTLDTFSPLHF. Written as DNA, the CDR3 is TGTGCCTGGACCCTGGACACCTTTTCACCCCTCCACTTT.

The chain uses TRBV11-2 and TRBJ2-2, with 7 nucleotides matching TRBD1. The ends lost 5 bases at V and 7 bases at J; junction bases unmatched: 7. The CDR3 runs 14 residues. Germline V gives CDR1 SGHAT, CDR2 FQNNGV. DNA of the CDR3: TGTGCCAGCAGCCAGACAGGGCGAGGCGGGGAGCTGTTTTTT. This encodes CASSQTGRGGELFF.

V and J are TRBV5-1 and TRBJ1-5; 12 nucleotides agree with TRBD1. V dropped 0 bases and J dropped 5; count of bases not matched to a gene: 3. Germline CDR1 reads SGHRS; CDR2 reads YFSETQ. The CDR3 consists of 16 residues. In nucleotides, the CDR3 is TGCGCCAGCAGCTTGGGCGGGACAGGGGGCTATCAGCCCCAGCATTTT. It encodes CASSLGGTGGYQPQHF.

The gene calls are TRBV5-8 and TRBJ2-3; 8 bases are shared with TRBD1. The CDR3 is made up of 15 amino acids. Trimming cost V 9 bases and J 3 bases; bases outside gene matches: 12. Germline V lookup: CDR1 SGHTS, CDR2 YDEGEE. CDR3 sequence reads: CATTQGAYRTDTQYF. CDR3 in DNA: TGTGCCACCACCCAGGGGGCCTACCGGACAGATACGCAGTATTTT.

The rearrangement uses TRBV19 and TRBJ1-5; TRBD1 might be the D (6 bases). Per germline, CDR1 LNHDA and CDR2 SQIVND (reference sequence). This CDR3 spans 15 amino acids. Trimming took 3 bases from V and 3 from J, leaving 12 bases between them. As DNA, the CDR3 is TGTGCCAGTAGTATCCAGGACAGTTTCAATCAGCCCCAGCATTTT. This encodes CASSIQDSFNQPQHF.

V usage is TRBV15 and J usage is TRBJ2-7; D perhaps matches TRBD2 (6 bases). The CDR3 covers 16 residues. Germline V gene sequence: CDR1 LNHNV, CDR2 YYDKDF (reference sequence). Trimming took 5 bases from V and 0 from J, leaving 17 bases between them. CDR3 coding DNA: TGTGCCACCAGCCTAAGAGGGACTGCGAGCTCCTACGAGCAGTACGTC. Its translation is CATSLRGTASSYEQYV.

This clone turned up a few times. The V call is TRBV10-2, the J call TRBJ1-1, with D tentatively TRBD1 (5 bases). Trimming pared 8 bases from V and 0 bases from J, leaving 13 bases between. The CDR3 is 14 residues long. From germline, CDR1 is WSHSY and CDR2 SAAADI. The CDR3 region has the DNA TGCGCCAGCTCCCGGACACTTATGAACACTGAAGCTTTCTTT. It yields the protein CASSRTLMNTEAFF.

This clone was observed once. The chain combines TRBV5-8 with TRBJ2-2, with 7 bases matching TRBD1. This CDR3 region has 15 residues. V was pared by 3 bases and J by 8 bases, with 10 bases of the junction left unmatched. In germline, CDR1 is SGHTS, CDR2 YDEGEE. The CDR3 spells CASSSRTGRLGELFF. CDR3 nucleotide sequence: TGTGCCAGCAGCTCTCGGACAGGCCGTTTAGGGGAGCTGTTTTTT.

The J gene is TRBJ1-1, the V gene TRBV6-1, with unresolved D. V gave up 2 bases and J gave up 4 bases, with 14 bases separating them. The CDR3 covers 15 residues. The germline V gene encodes CDR1 MNHNS and CDR2 SASEGT. CDR3 residues: CASSERRRSSTEAFF. The DNA of the CDR3 is TGTGCCAGCAGTGAAAGACGGCGTTCTAGCACTGAAGCTTTCTTT.

As for this clone: The same CDR3 arises from other DNA sequences in this sample as well. The V and J genes are TRBV6-5 and TRBJ1-1; D is uncertain. The V end lost 5 bases, the J end lost 2 bases, and 6 bases lay between the germline ends. The CDR3 extends over 12 amino acids. Germline values: CDR1 MNHEY, CDR2 SVGAGI. The CDR3 DNA is TGTGCCAGCAGTACACGTAACACTGAAGCTTTCTTT. Translated, it gives CASSTRNTEAFF.

CDR3 sequence: CASSVGASGGLYEQYF. CDR3 nucleotides: TGTGCCAGCAGCGTAGGGGCTAGCGGGGGGTTGTACGAGCAGTACTTC. V gene TRBV9 combines with J gene TRBJ2-7, with 11 positions matching TRBD2. V was pared by 0 bases and J by 4 bases, with 6 bases of the junction left unmatched. This CDR3 has 16 amino acids. CDR1 SGDLS and CDR2 YYNGEE come from the germline V gene.

The V and J genes are TRBV7-2 and TRBJ2-7; TRBD2 matches 8 bases. CDR1 and CDR2 from the germline V gene are SGHTA and FQGNSA. V lost 8 bases and J lost 2; bases outside the gene matches: 11. The CDR3 has 15 residues. CDR3 sequence (DNA): TGTGCCAGCCGGGCGGAAAGCGGGGGAACCTACGAGCAGTACTTC. Translating it yields CASRAESGGTYEQYF.

The chain carries TRBV19 and TRBJ1-1, with D possibly being TRBD1 (6 bases). Trimming took 7 bases from V and 0 from J, leaving 9 bases between them. Germline V gene sequence: CDR1 LNHDA, CDR2 SQIVND (reference sequence). CDR3 length: 13 amino acids. CDR3 residues: CASNSGVNTEAFF. The CDR3, as DNA: TGTGCCAGTAATTCAGGGGTGAACACTGAAGCTTTCTTT.

CDR3 sequence reads: CATGGRGQSSYNEQFF. CDR3 bases: TGTGCCACGGGGGGGCGGGGGCAAAGCTCCTACAATGAGCAGTTCTTC. The chain has TRBV25-1 and TRBJ2-1, with 8 bases aligning to TRBD2. J was trimmed by 0 bases and V by 10 bases; bases with no gene match: 11. The CDR3 has 16 residues. From germline, CDR1 is MGHDK and CDR2 SYGVNS.

Here the CDR3 reads CASSKSGTGGFRELFF. As DNA, the CDR3 is TGTGCCAGCAGCAAATCCGGGACAGGGGGGTTCCGGGAGCTGTTTTTT. The rearrangement joins TRBV5-4 to TRBJ2-2; 11 nucleotides match TRBD1. In germline, CDR1 is SGHNT, CDR2 YYREEE (reference sequence). With 4 bases clipped from V and 9 bases from J, the junction kept 11 bases outside the gene matches. CDR3 length: 16 amino acids.

This clone came up a few times. The rearrangement links TRBV12-2 to TRBJ2-7; the D segment call TRBD1 is taken from the table without a DNA check. TRBV12-2 corresponds to a pseudogene. The CDR3 sequence is 17 residues long. This chain's CDR3 is CASRLRSPRQGTYEQYV. CDR3 nucleotides: TGTGCAAGTCGCTTACGATCCCCAAGACAGGGCACCTACGAGCAGTACGTC.

Ten or more counts support this clone. The CDR3 DNA sequence: TGTGCCAGCAGGGAAACTAGCGGGGGCGGGGAGCTGTTTTTT. Encoded protein: CASRETSGGGELFF. V usage is TRBV2 and J usage is TRBJ2-2, with 11 nucleotides matching TRBD2. CDR3 length equals 14 residues. V lost 6 bases to trimming and J lost 7 bases; unmatched junction nucleotides: 4. CDR1 is SNHLY and CDR2 is FYNNEI in the germline V gene.

This clone appeared a few times. The CDR3, as DNA: TGTGCCAGCAGCTTTGCGGGGGGCAGGCCGGGACAGGGGAGCCCCTACGAGCAGTACGTC. Translation gives CASSFAGGRPGQGSPYEQYV. The V and J genes are TRBV13 and TRBJ2-7, with 10 bases identical to TRBD1. Trimming at V came to 3 bases and at J to 2 bases, leaving 19 bases not matched to a gene. The CDR3 spans 20 residues. CDR1 is PRHDT, CDR2 FYEKMQ, per germline (reference sequence).